The 24 T cell receptor beta chains listed next were all sequenced from one sample in a study of CD8 T cells in ankylosing spondylitis. Study results and caveats: Seemingly characteristic of ankylosing spondylitis blood was a TCR beta motif consisting of about 8 highly homologous variants.

Their target antigens are unknown. MiXCR was run by TCRdb on the 5' RACE reads, yielding one entry per CDR3 protein. The repertoire holds roughly 300,000 distinct CDR3 sequences, less than 10% seen once, with roughly 15% in the top ten. What was sequenced was blood, either unsorted or a sorted T cell fraction (not recorded which). The receptors derive from a male donor with ankylosing spondylitis.

This clonotype was counted between two and nine times. The chain uses TRBV15 and TRBJ2-5, with D possibly being TRBD2 (6 bases). This CDR3 contains 16 residues. Germline CDR1 is LNHNV and CDR2 is YYDKDF (reference sequence). Trimming stripped 0 bases from V and 5 bases from J, with 16 bases between. The CDR3 DNA follows: TGTGCCACCAGCAGAGAGGGGGGACGCCCTGGGGAGACCCAGTACTTC. Translation gives CATSREGGRPGETQYF. Based on the CDR3 plus reference TRBV15 and TRBJ2-5, the full variable domain is DAMVIQNPRYQVTQFGKPVTLSCSQTLNHNVMYWYQQKSSQAPKLLFHYYDKDFNNEADTPDNFQSRRPNTSFCFLDIRSPGLGDTAMYLCATSREGGRPGETQYFGPGTRLLVL.

This clonotype was counted only a few times. This sequence joins TRBV7-2 and TRBJ2-7; D tentatively fits TRBD1 or TRBD2 (5 bases each). The ends were cut back, 6 bases at V and 3 bases at J, with 15 bases in the middle. Germline assignment: CDR1 SGHTA and CDR2 FQGNSA. This CDR3 is built from 14 residues. CDR3 sequence reads: CASRPPGLHYEQYF. CDR3 sequence (DNA): TGTGCCAGCAGACCTCCGGGGCTACACTACGAGCAGTACTTC.

The chain joins TRBV29-1 to TRBJ2-5; D is ambiguous. CDR3 size: 13 residues. Trimming pared 0 bases from V and 4 bases from J, leaving 9 bases between. The V gene's germline CDR1 is SQVTM and CDR2 ANQGSEA. The CDR3 coding sequence is TGCAGCGTTGAAGATGCCCGAAGAGAGACCCAGTACTTC. It specifies CSVEDARRETQYF.

V is TRBV5-6 and J is TRBJ2-7; D is unresolved. Trimming pared 3 bases from V and 0 bases from J, leaving 10 bases between. Per the germline V gene, CDR1 is SGHDT and CDR2 is YYEEEE. The CDR3 spans 14 residues. The DNA for the CDR3 is TGTGCCAGCAGCTCTGGGCTGACCTCCTACGAGCAGTACTTC. This codes for CASSSGLTSYEQYF. The entire variable domain, with the rest obtained from reference TRBV5-6 and TRBJ2-7, is as follows: DAGVTQSPTHLIKTRGQQVTLRCSPKSGHDTVSWYQQALGQGPQFIFQYYEEEERQRGNFPDRFSGHQFPNYSSELNVNALLLGDSALYLCASSSGLTSYEQYFGPGTRLTVT.

Ten or more counts support this clonotype. The gene calls are TRBV29-1 and TRBJ2-1; no definite D call. The CDR3 is made up of 11 amino acids. Trimming removed 3 bases from V and 6 bases from J, with 6 bases in between. The germline V gene encodes CDR1 SQVTM and CDR2 ANQGSEA. The CDR3 DNA follows: TGCAGCGTTGACCCGAGCAATGAGCAGTTCTTC. As protein: CSVDPSNEQFF.

V gene TRBV20-1 combines with J gene TRBJ2-2; the D gene could be TRBD1 or TRBD2 (6 bases each). The germline CDR1 and CDR2 sequences are DFQATT and SNEGSKA (reference sequence). The V gene lost 0 bases and the J gene lost 7 bases, with 21 bases spanning the gap. This CDR3 is built from 17 residues. CDR3 DNA sequence: TGCAGTGCTAGAGATGGCGGGACAACCCCCCGGGGCGGGGAGCTGTTTTTT. This encodes CSARDGGTTPRGGELFF.

The chain is built from TRBV20-1 and TRBJ2-5; D may match TRBD1 or TRBD2 (6 bases each). The CDR3 loop spans 13 amino acids. Trimming removed 2 bases at V and 1 base at J, with 8 bases between. The V gene's germline CDR1 is DFQATT and CDR2 SNEGSKA (reference sequence). The CDR3 nucleotides are TGCAGTGCTAGAACGGGGGCCCAAGAGACCCAGTACTTC. Translated: CSARTGAQETQYF.

This chain joins TRBV15 and TRBJ2-2, with 7 bases identical to TRBD2. With V trimmed by 0 bases and J by 6 bases, 7 bases remained unmatched. This CDR3 is built from 16 residues. The V gene's germline CDR1 is LNHNV and CDR2 YYDKDF (reference sequence). CDR3 DNA sequence: TGTGCCACCAGCAGAGATCTGGGCGGGAGCGCCGGGGAGCTGTTTTTT. Protein sequence: CATSRDLGGSAGELFF.

In its sample, this clonotype was seen many times. The chain carries TRBV28 and TRBJ2-1; D assignment may be TRBD1 or TRBD2 (5 bases each). The germline V gene encodes CDR1 MDHEN and CDR2 SYDVKM. The CDR3 runs to 18 residues. Trimming left V 4 bases short and J 6 bases short, with 25 bases between. The CDR3 nucleotides are TGTGCCAGCAGTTCCTACACGGGGCTGGATAAGAATCGCAATGAGCAGTTCTTC. Its translation is CASSSYTGLDKNRNEQFF.

This clonotype was detected only a few times. J is TRBJ2-4 and V is TRBV9; TRBD1 matches at 7 bases. CDR3 size: 15 residues. The germline CDR1 and CDR2 sequences are SGDLS and YYNGEE. Trimming cost V 3 bases and J 0 bases; bases outside gene matches: 3. The CDR3 DNA reads as TGTGCCAGCAGCGCACAGGGGTTAGCCAAAAACATTCAGTACTTC. Translating it yields CASSAQGLAKNIQYF.

This clonotype appeared many times. The chain uses TRBV20-1 and TRBJ1-1; tentatively, D is TRBD1 (5 bases). The CDR3 has 13 residues. Trimming removed 7 bases from V and 1 base from J, with 13 bases in between. CDR1 is DFQATT, CDR2 SNEGSKA, per germline (reference sequence). CDR3 residues: CSGSQGPNTEAFF. In nucleotides, the CDR3 is TGCAGTGGGTCCCAGGGTCCGAACACTGAAGCTTTCTTT.

The J gene is TRBJ2-7, the V gene TRBV20-1; possibly TRBD1 for D (5 bases). V lost 5 bases, J lost 0 bases, and 14 bases lay in between. This CDR3 region has 14 residues. Germline V lookup: CDR1 DFQATT, CDR2 SNEGSKA (reference sequence). This chain's CDR3 is CSAGPPGNSYEQYF. CDR3 in DNA: TGCAGTGCTGGGCCCCCAGGGAACTCCTACGAGCAGTACTTC.

This clonotype has a count of ten or more. The rearrangement uses TRBV3-1 and TRBJ1-2; D gene ambiguous. The ends were cut back, 4 bases at V and 0 bases at J, with 9 bases in the middle. Per the germline V gene, CDR1 is LGHDT and CDR2 is YNNKEL (reference sequence). There are 14 residues in the CDR3. CDR3 DNA sequence: TGTGCCAGCAGCCTAAAGGGTTCTAACTATGGCTACACCTTC. As protein: CASSLKGSNYGYTF.

This clonotype turned up a few times. This chain links TRBV7-2 with TRBJ1-6, with TRBD1 matching over 8 bases. J was trimmed by 6 bases and V by 5 bases; bases with no gene match: 6. The CDR3 totals 15 residues. Germline assignment: CDR1 SGHTA and CDR2 FQGNSA. In DNA form, the CDR3 reads TGTGCCAGCAGCCCCCGGACAGGGAGTAATTCACCCCTCCACTTT. Translated, it gives CASSPRTGSNSPLHF.

V and J are TRBV7-9 and TRBJ2-5; 10 bases fit TRBD2. V gave up 4 bases and J gave up 5 bases; unmatched junction bases: 10. The CDR3 length is 16 residues. Germline V gene data show CDR1 as SEHNR and CDR2 as FQNEAQ (reference sequence). CDR3 residues: CASSWRTSGRGETQYF. The DNA for the CDR3 is TGTGCCAGCAGCTGGCGGACTAGCGGACGGGGGGAGACCCAGTACTTC. Based on the CDR3 plus reference TRBV7-9 and TRBJ2-5, the full variable domain is DTGVSQNPRHKITKRGQNVTFRCDPISEHNRLYWYRQTLGQGPEFLTYFQNEAQLEKSRLLSDRFSAERPKGSFSTLEIQRTEQGDSAMYLCASSWRTSGRGETQYFGPGTRLLVL.

The sample holds a few counts of this clonotype. The V call is TRBV12-3 or TRBV12-4, the J call TRBJ2-3; 9 nucleotides line up with TRBD1. The length of the CDR3 is 15 residues. V lost 6 bases and J lost 2; bases outside the gene matches: 6. In DNA form, the CDR3 reads TGTGCCAGCAGCCAACAGGGGGCCAACACAGATACGCAGTATTTT. Protein sequence: CASSQQGANTDTQYF.

Ten or more counts support this clonotype. V usage is TRBV20-1 and J usage is TRBJ2-1; no clear D. V shed 3 bases and J shed 0 bases, with 12 bases lying between them. The CDR3 has 15 amino acids. Germline assignment: CDR1 DFQATT and CDR2 SNEGSKA (reference sequence). CDR3 protein: CSASRGASSYNEQFF. The CDR3 coding sequence is TGCAGTGCTAGCCGTGGCGCAAGCTCCTACAATGAGCAGTTCTTC.

This clonotype was recorded a few times. This chain connects TRBV29-1 to TRBJ2-2, with D maybe TRBD2 (6 bases). Germline CDR1 SQVTM, CDR2 ANQGSEA. CDR3 length: 13 amino acids. V lost 4 bases to trimming and J lost 6 bases, with 12 bases between them. The CDR3 protein is CSVGVAVSGELFF. CDR3 bases: TGCAGCGTTGGAGTAGCGGTCTCCGGGGAGCTGTTTTTT.

This clonotype was counted at least ten times. The chain links TRBV29-1 to TRBJ2-2, with D unresolved. V gave up 2 bases and J gave up 1 base, with 2 bases separating them. Germline V gives CDR1 SQVTM, CDR2 ANQGSEA. CDR3 length equals 12 residues. CDR3 protein: CSVEQNTGELFF. Here the CDR3 DNA reads TGCAGCGTTGAACAGAACACCGGGGAGCTGTTTTTT.

The sample holds many counts of this clonotype. V and J are TRBV20-1 and TRBJ1-5; 11 nucleotides match TRBD1. V trimming: 6 bases; J trimming: 5 bases; junction bases outside the gene matches: 12. CDR3 length: 16 residues. Germline CDR1 reads DFQATT; CDR2 reads SNEGSKA (reference sequence). For the CDR3, the DNA is TGCAGTGCCAGCACCCGGGACAGGGGGTGGGATCAGCCCCAGCATTTT. Translated: CSASTRDRGWDQPQHF.

The V and J genes are TRBV28 and TRBJ2-5; D is perhaps TRBD1 (6 bases). The CDR3 covers 18 residues. Germline V lookup: CDR1 MDHEN, CDR2 SYDVKM. The V end was cut by 6 bases, the J end by 2 bases, with 25 bases between. This CDR3 reads CASRRQLSIGQRQETQYF. The CDR3 nucleotides are TGTGCCAGCAGGAGACAACTCAGTATAGGACAGCGTCAAGAGACCCAGTACTTC.

This clonotype has more than one count but fewer than ten. The chain couples TRBV7-6 to TRBJ2-7; 10 positions match TRBD1. The CDR3 covers 15 residues. Germline CDR1 SGHVS, CDR2 FNYEAQ. J was trimmed by 1 base and V by 3 bases; bases with no gene match: 3. The CDR3 DNA sequence: TGTGCCAGCAGCTTCGGACAGGGGGGGTCCTACGAGCAGTACTTC. This codes for CASSFGQGGSYEQYF.

This clonotype was counted only a few times. The chain couples TRBV12-3 or TRBV12-4 to TRBJ1-2; the D gene is possibly TRBD1 (6 bases). The CDR3 spans 13 residues. Trimming pared 4 bases from V and 4 bases from J, leaving 10 bases between. The CDR3 sequence: CASSSGHGYGYTF. The CDR3 nucleotides are TGTGCCAGCAGTTCGGGACACGGCTATGGCTACACCTTC.

This clonotype was seen a handful of times. The rearrangement uses TRBV11-2 and TRBJ2-7, with D possibly TRBD1 on 6 matching bases. V lost 1 base and J lost 4, with 14 bases in between. Looked up from germline, CDR1 is SGHAT and CDR2 is FQNNGV. The CDR3 sequence is 15 residues long. The DNA for the CDR3 is TGTGCCAGCAGCTTAGTGGGGGCAGGGGAGTACGAGCAGTACTTC. Protein product: CASSLVGAGEYEQYF.